These 3 T cell receptor beta chains originate from one sample sequenced in a study of T cells of healthy individuals. A single record per CDR3 protein comes from TCRdb applying MiXCR to the 5' RACE reads. This table has 65,000 to 90,000 distinct CDR3 sequences, 4% to 5.5% appearing once. The receptor set was obtained from a female donor in good health.

This clonotype has ten or more counts. The chain joins TRBV29-1 to TRBJ2-2; TRBD1 is a possible D gene (5 bases). The CDR3 consists of 14 residues. Per germline, CDR1 SQVTM and CDR2 ANQGSEA. The germline V and J ends were trimmed by 3 bases and 1 base, with 9 bases remaining between them. The CDR3 spells CSVDRQGNTGELFF. The CDR3 DNA follows: TGCAGCGTTGACCGTCAGGGGAACACCGGGGAGCTGTTTTTT.

This clonotype was seen at least ten times. This chain joins TRBV4-2 and TRBJ2-3; D might be TRBD2 (5 bases). V was shortened by 0 bases and J by 0 bases, with 10 bases between the two germline ends. In germline, CDR1 is LGHNA, CDR2 YNFKEQ. The CDR3 spans 16 residues. CDR3 loop: CASSQEAAVSTDTQYF. CDR3 bases: TGTGCCAGCAGCCAAGAGGCAGCGGTGAGCACAGATACGCAGTATTTT.

This clonotype was detected many times. The rearrangement links TRBV12-3 or TRBV12-4 to TRBJ2-1; 7 bases line up with TRBD2. The CDR3 has 14 residues. V lost 2 bases, J lost 7 bases, and 5 bases stayed unmatched. The CDR3 loop is CASSLRRERNEQFF. The CDR3 nucleotides are TGTGCCAGCAGTTTAAGGCGGGAGAGGAATGAGCAGTTCTTC.